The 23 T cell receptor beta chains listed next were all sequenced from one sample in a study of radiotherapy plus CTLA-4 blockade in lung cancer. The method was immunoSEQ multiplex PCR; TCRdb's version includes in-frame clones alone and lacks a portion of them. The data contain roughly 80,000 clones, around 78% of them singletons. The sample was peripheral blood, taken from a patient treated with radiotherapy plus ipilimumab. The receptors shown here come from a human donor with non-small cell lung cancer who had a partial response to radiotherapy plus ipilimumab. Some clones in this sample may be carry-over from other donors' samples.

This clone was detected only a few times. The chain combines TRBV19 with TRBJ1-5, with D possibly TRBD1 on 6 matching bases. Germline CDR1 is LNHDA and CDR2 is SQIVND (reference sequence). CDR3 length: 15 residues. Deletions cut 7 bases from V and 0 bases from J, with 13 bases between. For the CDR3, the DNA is TGTGCCAGTACCAGGGGACGAAATAGCAATCAGCCCCAGCATTTT. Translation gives CASTRGRNSNQPQHF.

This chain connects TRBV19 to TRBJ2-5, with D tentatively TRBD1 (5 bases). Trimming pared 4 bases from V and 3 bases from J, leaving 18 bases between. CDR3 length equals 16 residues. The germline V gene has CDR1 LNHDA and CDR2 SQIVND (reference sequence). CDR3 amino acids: CASSTLLTGEKETQYF. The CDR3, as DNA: TGTGCCAGTAGTACCCTCCTAACAGGAGAAAAAGAGACCCAGTACTTC.

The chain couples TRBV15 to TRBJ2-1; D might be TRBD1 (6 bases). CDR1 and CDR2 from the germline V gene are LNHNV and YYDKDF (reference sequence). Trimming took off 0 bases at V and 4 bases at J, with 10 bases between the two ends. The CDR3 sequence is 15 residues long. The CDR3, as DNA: TGTGCCACCAGCAGAGATCCACAGGGATACAATGAGCAGTTCTTC. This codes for CATSRDPQGYNEQFF.

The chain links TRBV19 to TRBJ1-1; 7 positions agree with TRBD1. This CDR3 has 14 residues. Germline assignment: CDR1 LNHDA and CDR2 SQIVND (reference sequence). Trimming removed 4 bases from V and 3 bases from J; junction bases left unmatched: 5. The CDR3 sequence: CASSTGTVDTEAFF. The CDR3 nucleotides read TGTGCCAGTAGTACCGGGACAGTCGACACTGAAGCTTTCTTT.

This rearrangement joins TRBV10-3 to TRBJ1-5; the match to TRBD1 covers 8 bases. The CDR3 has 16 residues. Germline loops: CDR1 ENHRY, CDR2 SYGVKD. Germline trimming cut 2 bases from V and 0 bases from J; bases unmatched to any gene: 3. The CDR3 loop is CAISEPGQGSNQPQHF. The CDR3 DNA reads TGTGCCATCAGTGAGCCCGGACAGGGTAGCAATCAGCCCCAGCATTTT.

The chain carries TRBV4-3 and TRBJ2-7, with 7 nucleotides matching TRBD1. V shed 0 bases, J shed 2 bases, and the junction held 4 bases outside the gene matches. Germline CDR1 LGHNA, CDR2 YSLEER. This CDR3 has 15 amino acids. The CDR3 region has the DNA TGCGCCAGCAGCCAAGAGTCAGGGGGACCCTACGAGCAGTACTTC. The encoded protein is CASSQESGGPYEQYF.

The CDR3 is CASSYSGTNWNGYTF. The CDR3 DNA is TGTGCCAGCAGTTACTCGGGCACAAATTGGAATGGCTACACCTTC. The rearrangement links TRBV6-5 to TRBJ1-2; D remains ambiguous. The germline CDR1 and CDR2 sequences are MNHEY and SVGAGI. V lost 0 bases and J lost 6, with 14 bases in between. CDR3 length: 15 amino acids.

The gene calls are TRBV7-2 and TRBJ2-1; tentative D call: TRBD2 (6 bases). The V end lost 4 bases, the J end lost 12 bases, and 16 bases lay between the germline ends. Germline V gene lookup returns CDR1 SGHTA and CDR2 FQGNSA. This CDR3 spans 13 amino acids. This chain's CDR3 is CASSSGRTMGQFF. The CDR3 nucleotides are TGTGCCAGCAGCTCGGGACGGACTATGGGGCAGTTCTTC.

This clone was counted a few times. CDR3 nucleotides: TGTGCCAGCAGCTTGGTGACAGGGACTGGCTACACCTTC. Translating it yields CASSLVTGTGYTF. The J gene is TRBJ1-2, the V gene TRBV5-4; 7 bases line up with TRBD1. Trimming cost V 0 bases and J 7 bases; bases outside gene matches: 3. The CDR3 runs to 13 residues. Germline V CDR1 and CDR2: SGHNT, YYREEE (reference sequence).

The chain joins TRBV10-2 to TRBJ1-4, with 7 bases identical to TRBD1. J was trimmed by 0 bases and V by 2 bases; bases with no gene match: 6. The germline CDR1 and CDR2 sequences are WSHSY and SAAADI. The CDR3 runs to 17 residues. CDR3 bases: TGCGCCAGCAGTGAGCCGAGGGACAGAACAACTAATGAAAAACTGTTTTTT. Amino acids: CASSEPRDRTTNEKLFF.

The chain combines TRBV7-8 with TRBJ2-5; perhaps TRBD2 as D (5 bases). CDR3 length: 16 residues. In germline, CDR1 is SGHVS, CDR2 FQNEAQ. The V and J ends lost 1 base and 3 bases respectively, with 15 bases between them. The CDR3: CASSLVGVTNKETQYF. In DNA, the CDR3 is TGTGCCAGCAGCTTAGTCGGGGTGACAAACAAAGAGACCCAGTACTTC.

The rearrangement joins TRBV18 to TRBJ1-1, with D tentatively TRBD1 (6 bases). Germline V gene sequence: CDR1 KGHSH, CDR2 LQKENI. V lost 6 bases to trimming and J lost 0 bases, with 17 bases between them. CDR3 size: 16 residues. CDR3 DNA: TGTGCCAGCTCCCACGGAAGGACAGAACTGAACACTGAAGCTTTCTTT. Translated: CASSHGRTELNTEAFF.

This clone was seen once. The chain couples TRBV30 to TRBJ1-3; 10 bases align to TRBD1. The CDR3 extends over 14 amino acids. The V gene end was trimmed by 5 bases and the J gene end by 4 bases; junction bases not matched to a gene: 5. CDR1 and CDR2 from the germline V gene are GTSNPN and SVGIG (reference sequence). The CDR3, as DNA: TGTGCCTGGGGGACAGGGGTAGCGGGAAACACCATATATTTT. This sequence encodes CAWGTGVAGNTIYF.

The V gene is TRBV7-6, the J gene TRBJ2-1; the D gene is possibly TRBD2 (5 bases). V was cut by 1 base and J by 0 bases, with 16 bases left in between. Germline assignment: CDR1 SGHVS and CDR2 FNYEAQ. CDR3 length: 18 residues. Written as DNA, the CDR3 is TGTGCCAGCAGCTTAGGTGTTTGGACGGGGAGCTCCTACAATGAGCAGTTCTTC. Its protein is CASSLGVWTGSSYNEQFF.

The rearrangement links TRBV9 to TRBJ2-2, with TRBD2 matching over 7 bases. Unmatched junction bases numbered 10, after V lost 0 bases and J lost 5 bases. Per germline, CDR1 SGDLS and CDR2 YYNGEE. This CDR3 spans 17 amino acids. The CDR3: CASSVDWTRVFTGELFF. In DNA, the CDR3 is TGTGCCAGCAGCGTAGATTGGACTAGGGTCTTTACCGGGGAGCTGTTTTTT.

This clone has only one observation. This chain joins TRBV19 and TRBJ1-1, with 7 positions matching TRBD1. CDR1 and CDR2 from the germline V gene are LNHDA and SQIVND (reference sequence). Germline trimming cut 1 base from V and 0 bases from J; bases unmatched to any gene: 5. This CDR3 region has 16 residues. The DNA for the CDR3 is TGTGCCAGTAGTATAGGACAGGGCTTCATGAACACTGAAGCTTTCTTT. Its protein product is CASSIGQGFMNTEAFF.

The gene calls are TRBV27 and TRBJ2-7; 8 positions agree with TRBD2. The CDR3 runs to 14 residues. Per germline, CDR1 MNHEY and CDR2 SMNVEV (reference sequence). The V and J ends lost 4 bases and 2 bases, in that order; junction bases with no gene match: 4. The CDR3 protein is CASSYGLAAYEQYF. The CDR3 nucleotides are TGTGCCAGCAGTTACGGACTAGCAGCCTACGAGCAGTACTTC.

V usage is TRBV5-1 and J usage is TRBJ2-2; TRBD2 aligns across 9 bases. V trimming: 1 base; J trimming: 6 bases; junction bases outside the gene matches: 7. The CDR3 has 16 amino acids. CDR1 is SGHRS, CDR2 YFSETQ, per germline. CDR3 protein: CASSLRLAASPGELFF. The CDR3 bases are TGCGCCAGCAGCTTGAGACTAGCGGCCTCCCCCGGGGAGCTGTTTTTT.

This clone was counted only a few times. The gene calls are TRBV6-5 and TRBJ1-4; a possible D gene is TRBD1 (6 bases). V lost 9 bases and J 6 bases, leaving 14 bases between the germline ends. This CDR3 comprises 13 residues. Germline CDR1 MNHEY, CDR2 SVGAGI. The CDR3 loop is CASSWGRDEKLFF. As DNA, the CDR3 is TGTGCCAGTTCATGGGGGCGGGATGAAAAACTGTTTTTT.

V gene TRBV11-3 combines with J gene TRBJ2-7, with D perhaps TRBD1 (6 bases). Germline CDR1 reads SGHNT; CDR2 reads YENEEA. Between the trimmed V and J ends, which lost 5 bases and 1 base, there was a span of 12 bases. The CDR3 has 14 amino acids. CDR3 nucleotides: TGTGCCAGCAGCCAGGGGTTTGATTCCTACGAGCAGTACTTC. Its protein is CASSQGFDSYEQYF.

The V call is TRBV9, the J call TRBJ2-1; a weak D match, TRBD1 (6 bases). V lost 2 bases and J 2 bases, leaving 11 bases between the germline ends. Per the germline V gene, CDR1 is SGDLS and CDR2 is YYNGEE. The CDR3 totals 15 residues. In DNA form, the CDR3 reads TGTGCCAGCAGCGTGCGAGGGGGAGCCTACAATGAGCAGTTCTTC. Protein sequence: CASSVRGGAYNEQFF.

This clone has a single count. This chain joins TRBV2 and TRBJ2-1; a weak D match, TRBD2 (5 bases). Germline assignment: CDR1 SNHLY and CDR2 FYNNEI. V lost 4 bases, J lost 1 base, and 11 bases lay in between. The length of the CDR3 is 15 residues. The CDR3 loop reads CASSVVGASYNEQFF. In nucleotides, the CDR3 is TGTGCCAGCAGTGTGGTGGGAGCGTCCTACAATGAGCAGTTCTTC.

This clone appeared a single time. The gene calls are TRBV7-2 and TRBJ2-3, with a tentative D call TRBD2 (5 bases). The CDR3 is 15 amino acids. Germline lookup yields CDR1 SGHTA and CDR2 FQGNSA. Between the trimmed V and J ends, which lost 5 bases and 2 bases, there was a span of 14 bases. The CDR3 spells CASSPLGLVTDTQYF. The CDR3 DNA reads TGTGCCAGCAGCCCTCTTGGACTCGTCACAGATACGCAGTATTTT.